The source of this T cell receptor beta chain is a study of T cells in Graves' hyperthyroidism and ophthalmopathy. Whole-study results and caveats: Stable hyperthyroidism was separated from ophthalmopathy by a model based on 13 V-J features.

This clonotype was recorded many times. What it binds is not known. From RNA transcripts, TCR beta CDR3 regions were amplified. First-round RT-PCR targeting the TCR CDR3 was performed with the HTBI primer set. Via MiXCR, TCRdb re-called the multiplex PCR reads, giving one row per CDR3 protein. Among nearly 110,000 distinct CDR3 sequences listed, about 16% were seen once. Graves' hyperthyroidism is called stable when ophthalmopathy does not progress within 18 months. Patients between 18 and 65 years old had hyperthyroidism, newly diagnosed and lasting under 2 months. The CDR3 sequence is 16 residues long. Germline CDR1 is MNHEY and CDR2 is SVGEGT. V trimming: 2 bases; J trimming: 4 bases; junction bases outside the gene matches: 5.

This receptor was taken from a woman aged 45 to 65 with Graves' hyperthyroidism. V usage is TRBV6-2 or TRBV6-3 and J usage is TRBJ2-1, with 10 bases identical to TRBD2. The sequenced material came from blood. CDR3 bases: TGTGCCAGCAGTTACCGGCAGCGGGAGGGATACAATGAGCAGTTCTTC. Its translation: CASSYRQREGYNEQFF.